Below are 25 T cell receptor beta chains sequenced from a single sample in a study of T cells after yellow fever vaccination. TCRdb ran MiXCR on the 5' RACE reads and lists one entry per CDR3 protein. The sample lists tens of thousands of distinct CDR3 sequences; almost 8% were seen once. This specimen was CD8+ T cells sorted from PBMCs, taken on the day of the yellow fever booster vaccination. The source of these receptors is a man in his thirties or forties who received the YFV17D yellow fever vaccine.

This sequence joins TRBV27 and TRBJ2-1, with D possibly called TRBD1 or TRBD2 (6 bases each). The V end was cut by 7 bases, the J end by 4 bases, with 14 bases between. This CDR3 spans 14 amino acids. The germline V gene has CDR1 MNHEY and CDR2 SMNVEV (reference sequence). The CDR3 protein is CASTPGGGYNEQFF. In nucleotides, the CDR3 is TGTGCCAGCACCCCCGGAGGGGGGTACAATGAGCAGTTCTTC.

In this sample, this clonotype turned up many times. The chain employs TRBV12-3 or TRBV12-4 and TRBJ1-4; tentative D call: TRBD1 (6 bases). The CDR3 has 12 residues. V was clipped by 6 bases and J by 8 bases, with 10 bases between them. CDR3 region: CASSKGDEKLFF. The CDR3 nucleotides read TGTGCCAGCAGCAAGGGGGACGAAAAACTGTTTTTT.

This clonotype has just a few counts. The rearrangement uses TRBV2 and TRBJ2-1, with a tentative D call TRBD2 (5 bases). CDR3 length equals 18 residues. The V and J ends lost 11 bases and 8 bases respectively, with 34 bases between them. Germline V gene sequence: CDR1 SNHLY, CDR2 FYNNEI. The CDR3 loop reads CAFCPPQASSHPDYEQFF. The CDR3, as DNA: TGTGCCTTCTGTCCTCCTCAGGCTAGTTCGCACCCGGACTATGAGCAGTTCTTC.

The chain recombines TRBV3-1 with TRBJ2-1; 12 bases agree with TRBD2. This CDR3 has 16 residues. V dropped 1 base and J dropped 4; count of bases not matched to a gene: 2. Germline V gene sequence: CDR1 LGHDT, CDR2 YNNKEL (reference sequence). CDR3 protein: CASSQGGTSGYNEQFF. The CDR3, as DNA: TGTGCCAGCAGCCAAGGCGGGACTAGCGGGTACAATGAGCAGTTCTTC.

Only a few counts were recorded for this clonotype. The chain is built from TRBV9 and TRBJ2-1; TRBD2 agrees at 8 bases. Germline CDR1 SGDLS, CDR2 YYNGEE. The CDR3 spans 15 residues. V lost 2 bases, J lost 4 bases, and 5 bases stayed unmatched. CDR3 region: CASSVGGLVYNEQFF. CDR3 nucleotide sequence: TGTGCCAGCAGCGTGGGGGGACTAGTTTACAATGAGCAGTTCTTC.

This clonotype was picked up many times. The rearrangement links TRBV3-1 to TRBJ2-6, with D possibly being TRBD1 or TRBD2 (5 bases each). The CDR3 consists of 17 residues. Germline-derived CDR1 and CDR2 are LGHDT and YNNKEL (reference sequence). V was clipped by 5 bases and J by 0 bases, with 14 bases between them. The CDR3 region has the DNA TGTGCCAGCAGCGCTTGGGACGACCACTCTGGGGCCAACGTCCTGACTTTC. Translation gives CASSAWDDHSGANVLTF.

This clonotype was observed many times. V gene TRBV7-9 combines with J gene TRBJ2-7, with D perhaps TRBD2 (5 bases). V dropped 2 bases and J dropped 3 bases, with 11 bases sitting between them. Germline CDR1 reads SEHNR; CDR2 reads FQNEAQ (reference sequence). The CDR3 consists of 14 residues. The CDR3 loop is CASSLLAGDYEQYF. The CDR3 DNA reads TGTGCCAGCAGCTTATTGGCCGGGGACTACGAGCAGTACTTC.

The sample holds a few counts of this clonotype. CDR3 bases: TGTGCCAGCAGCTACAGGGGAAGTAACCCAATTTACGAGCAGTACTTC. Its translation is CASSYRGSNPIYEQYF. The chain uses TRBV7-8 and TRBJ2-7; 7 bases fit TRBD1. The CDR3 sequence is 16 residues long. Trimming at V came to 4 bases and at J to 4 bases, leaving 13 bases not matched to a gene. CDR1 is SGHVS, CDR2 FQNEAQ, per germline.

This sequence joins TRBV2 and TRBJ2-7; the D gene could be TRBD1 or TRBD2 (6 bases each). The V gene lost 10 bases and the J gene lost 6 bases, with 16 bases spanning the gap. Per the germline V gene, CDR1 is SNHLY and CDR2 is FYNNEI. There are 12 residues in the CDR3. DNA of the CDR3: TGTGCCACCACGGGGGCGGGCCTCGAGCAGTACTTC. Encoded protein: CATTGAGLEQYF.

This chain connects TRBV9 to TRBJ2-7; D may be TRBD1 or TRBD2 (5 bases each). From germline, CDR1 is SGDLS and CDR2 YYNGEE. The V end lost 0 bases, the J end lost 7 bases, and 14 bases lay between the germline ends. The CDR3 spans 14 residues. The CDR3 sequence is CASSVGSAWGEQYF. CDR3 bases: TGTGCCAGCAGCGTAGGGAGCGCCTGGGGGGAGCAGTACTTC.

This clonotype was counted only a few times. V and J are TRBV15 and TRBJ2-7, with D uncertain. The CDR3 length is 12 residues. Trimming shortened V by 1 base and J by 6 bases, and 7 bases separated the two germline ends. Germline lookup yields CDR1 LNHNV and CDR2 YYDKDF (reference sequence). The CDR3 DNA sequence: TGTGCCACCAGCAGAGCTGGGTCCGAGCAGTACTTC. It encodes CATSRAGSEQYF.

This CDR3 reads CASSLGEYEQYF. DNA of the CDR3: TGTGCCAGCAGCTTAGGAGAGTACGAGCAGTACTTC. This chain uses TRBV7-9 with TRBJ2-7; D call uncertain. In germline, CDR1 is SEHNR, CDR2 FQNEAQ (reference sequence). The CDR3 is 12 amino acids. Trimming removed 1 base at V and 4 bases at J, with 5 bases between.

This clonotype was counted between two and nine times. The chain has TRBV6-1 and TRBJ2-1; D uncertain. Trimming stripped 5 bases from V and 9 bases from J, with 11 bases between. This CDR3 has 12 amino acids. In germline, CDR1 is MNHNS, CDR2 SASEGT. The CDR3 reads CASSPLAAEQFF. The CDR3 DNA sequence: TGTGCCAGCAGTCCCCTTGCCGCTGAGCAGTTCTTC.

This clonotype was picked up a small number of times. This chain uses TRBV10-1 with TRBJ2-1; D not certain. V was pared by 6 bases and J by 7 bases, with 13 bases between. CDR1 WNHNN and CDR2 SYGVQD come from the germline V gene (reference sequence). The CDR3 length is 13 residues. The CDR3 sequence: CASSDAPSNEQFF. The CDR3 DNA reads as TGCGCCAGCAGCGACGCCCCATCTAATGAGCAGTTCTTC.

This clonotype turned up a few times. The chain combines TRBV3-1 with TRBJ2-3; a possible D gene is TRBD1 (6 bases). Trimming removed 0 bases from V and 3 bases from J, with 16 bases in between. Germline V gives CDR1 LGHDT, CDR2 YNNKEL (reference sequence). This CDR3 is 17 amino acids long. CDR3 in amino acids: CASSQDLGRGLTDTQYF. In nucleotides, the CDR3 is TGTGCCAGCAGCCAAGATCTTGGCAGGGGCCTGACAGATACGCAGTATTTT.

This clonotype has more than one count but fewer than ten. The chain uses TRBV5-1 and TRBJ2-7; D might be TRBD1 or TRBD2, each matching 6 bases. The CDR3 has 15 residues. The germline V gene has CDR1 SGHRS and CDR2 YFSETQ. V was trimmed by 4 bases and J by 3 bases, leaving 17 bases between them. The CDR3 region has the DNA TGCGCCAGCAGCCCGGAGGGGGACAATTACTACGAGCAGTACTTC. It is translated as CASSPEGDNYYEQYF.

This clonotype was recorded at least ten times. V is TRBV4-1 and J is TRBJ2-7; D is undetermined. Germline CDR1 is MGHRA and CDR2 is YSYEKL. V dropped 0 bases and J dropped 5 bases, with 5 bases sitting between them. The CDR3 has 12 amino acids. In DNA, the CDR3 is TGCGCCAGCAGCCAAGATCGGAACGAGCAGTACTTC. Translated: CASSQDRNEQYF.

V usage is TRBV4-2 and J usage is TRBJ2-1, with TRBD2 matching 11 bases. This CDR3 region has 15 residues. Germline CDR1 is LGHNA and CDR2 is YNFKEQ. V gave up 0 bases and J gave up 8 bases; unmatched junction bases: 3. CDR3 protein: CASSQEVAGGDEQFF. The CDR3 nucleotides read TGTGCCAGCAGCCAAGAGGTAGCGGGAGGGGATGAGCAGTTCTTC.

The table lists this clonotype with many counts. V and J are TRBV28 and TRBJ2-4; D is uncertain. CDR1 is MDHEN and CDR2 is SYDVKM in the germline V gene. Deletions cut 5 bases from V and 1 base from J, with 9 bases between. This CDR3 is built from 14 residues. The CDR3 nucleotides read TGTGCCAGCAGTCCGACATGGGCCAAAAACATTCAGTACTTC. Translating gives CASSPTWAKNIQYF.

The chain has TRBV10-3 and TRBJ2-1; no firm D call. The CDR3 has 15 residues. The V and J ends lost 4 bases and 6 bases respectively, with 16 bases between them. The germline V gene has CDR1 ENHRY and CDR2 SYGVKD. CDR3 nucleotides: TGTGCCATCAGTGTGGTAGAGGCCGGAAGCAATGAGCAGTTCTTC. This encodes CAISVVEAGSNEQFF.

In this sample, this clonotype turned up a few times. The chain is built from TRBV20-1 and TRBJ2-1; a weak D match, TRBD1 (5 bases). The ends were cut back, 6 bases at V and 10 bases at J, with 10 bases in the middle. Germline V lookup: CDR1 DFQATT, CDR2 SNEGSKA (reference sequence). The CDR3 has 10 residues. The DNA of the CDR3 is TGCAGTGCCCATTCAGGGGAGCAGTTCTTC. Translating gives CSAHSGEQFF.

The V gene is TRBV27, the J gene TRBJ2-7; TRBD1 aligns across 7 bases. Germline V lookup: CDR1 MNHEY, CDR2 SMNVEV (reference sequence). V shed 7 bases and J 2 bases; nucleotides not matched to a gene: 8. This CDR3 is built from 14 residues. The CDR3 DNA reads TGTGCCAGCACCAACCGGGACAGTACCTACGAGCAGTACTTC. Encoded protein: CASTNRDSTYEQYF.

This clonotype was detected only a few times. CDR3: CAWSLFGGNYGYTF. In DNA, the CDR3 is TGTGCCTGGAGTCTCTTCGGGGGGAACTATGGCTACACCTTC. This chain joins TRBV30 and TRBJ1-2; a possible D gene is TRBD1 (5 bases). CDR1 is GTSNPN, CDR2 SVGIG, per germline (reference sequence). This CDR3 is 14 amino acids long. Between the trimmed V and J ends, which lost 2 bases and 2 bases, there was a span of 12 bases.

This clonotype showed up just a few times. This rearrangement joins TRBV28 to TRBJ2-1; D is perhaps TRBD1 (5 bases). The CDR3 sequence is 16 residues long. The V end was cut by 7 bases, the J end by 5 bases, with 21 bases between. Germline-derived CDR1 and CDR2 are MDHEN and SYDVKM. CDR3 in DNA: TGTGCCAGCAAAAAAGCTAGACTGGGGCGGAACAATGAGCAGTTCTTC. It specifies CASKKARLGRNNEQFF.

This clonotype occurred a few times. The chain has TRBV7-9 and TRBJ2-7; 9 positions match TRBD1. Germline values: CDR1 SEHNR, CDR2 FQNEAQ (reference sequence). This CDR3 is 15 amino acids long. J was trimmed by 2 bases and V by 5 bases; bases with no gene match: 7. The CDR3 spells CASSNPGQGAYEQYF. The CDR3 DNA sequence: TGTGCCAGCAGCAACCCGGGACAGGGAGCCTACGAGCAGTACTTC.